This T cell receptor beta chain emerged from a study of cytomegalovirus exposure and HLA in healthy donors (dated by TCRdb to between 2016 and 2019). About the study as a whole: In an earlier analysis of around 540 of the donors, 250 to 350 Gb of sequence data and some 120 million unique TCR beta sequences from about 190 million T cells were reported. An early release covering about 600 HLA-typed donors comprised roughly 300 gigabases of sequencing data and approximately 80 million unique TCR sequences. Among the 398 genotyped donors, approximately 81% belonged to the genetic ancestry cluster associated with self-reported Caucasian donors. The study aimed to test whether signatures of past pathogen exposure could be identified by cataloging public T cell receptors. Using immunosequencing, the study profiled T cell repertoires from approximately 700 subjects and related those repertoires to cytomegalovirus serostatus. In addition to the first cohort of 666 subjects, a separate validation cohort of approximately 130 different subjects was used. The study combined high-throughput TCR immunosequencing, statistical association of individual TCRs with disease status, and machine learning to predict cytomegalovirus infection status. A later analysis re-analyzed previously published TCR beta repertoires from approximately 700 donors and added high-resolution HLA genotyping to study TCR occurrence patterns. Rather than drawing on any new phenotypic data, the later analysis identified candidate immune exposures from TCR beta sequences and the way those sequences occurred across donors. An earlier analysis of 587 of the donors used high-throughput TCR beta sequencing to judge whether each TCR beta V gene segment behaved as functional or pseudogenic. Donor age, sex, ethnicity and CMV serostatus were compiled together with the repertoire data. In a later genetic analysis, genome-wide SNP genotypes for about 55% of the roughly 670 donors were used, and that subset was treated as a discovery cohort. All discovery cohort repertoires had been generated using a single sequencing platform. Class I and class II HLA loci were covered by the typing at four-digit resolution. The number of typed donors differed by locus: about 629-640 for A, B, C, DRB1 and DQB1; roughly 510 for DQA1; over 600 for DPA1; and some 470 for DPB1. Four to six DR-DQ haplotypes were handled as single units for association and clustering, since linkage in the cohort was strong. Among a few hundred genotyped donors of the cohort, an average of approximately 240,000 unique TCR beta nucleotide sequences were sequenced per donor, roughly 20% of them non-productive.

Library preparation employed the immunoSEQ multiplex PCR assay. The multiplex PCR relied on a mix of 60 forward primers for TCR Vbeta segments and 13 reverse primers for TCR Jbeta segments. Amplification of the CDR3 region of rearranged TCR beta genes was performed with a multiplex PCR assay on genomic DNA. The Illumina HiSeq System was used to sequence the amplified TCR beta libraries as 87-base-pair reads. Under the source paper's analysis protocol: A later analysis counted about 80 million unique TCR beta chains across the 666 repertoires, and roughly 11 million of these chains were shared by at least two donors. To remove PCR and sequencing errors, raw reads were error-corrected and collapsed into unique sequences using a nearest-neighbor algorithm that merged closely related sequences. To assign V, D and J gene segments, CDR3 sequences were aligned to IMGT reference sequences. Each retained sequence needed at least a six-nucleotide match to both a V gene segment and a J gene segment. Rearrangements were called productive when the CDR3 lacked stop codons and stayed in frame with V and J; all others were non-productive. CDR3 was defined according to IMGT convention as the region running from the second conserved V-encoded cysteine to the conserved J-encoded phenylalanine. The earlier analysis of about 530 of the donors excluded any sequence lacking an unambiguous match to a single V gene segment. An earlier analysis of 550 to 650 of the donors classified V segments as functional when productive rearrangements were above 56.7% and as segregating when the standard deviation between donors was above 5%. A statistical classification framework was built for diagnosing cytomegalovirus status from the catalog of TCR beta chain sequences. In a later analysis, TCR nucleotide sequences were compared against IMGT/GENE-DB human TR gene sequences so that V and J genes could be assigned. A later analysis assigned CDR3 sequences and most-parsimonious VDJ recombination scenarios with the TCRdist pipeline. In a later analysis, each TCR beta chain was defined by its CDR3 amino acid sequence together with its V-gene family, and reads lacking a unique V-gene family were excluded. In a later analysis, 450 to 600 highly shared, low-generation-probability nucleotide sequences were removed to address suspected cross-contamination and a sequencing artifact. In a later analysis, a clonal expansion index for each public chain was calculated from normalized within-repertoire ranks of inferred template counts. In a later analysis, generation probabilities were computed with a VDJ recombination model fitted to out-of-frame rearrangements, and the resulting probabilities were checked against IGoR. In a later analysis, TCR-TCR, TCR-HLA and TCR-CMV co-occurrence was scored with hypergeometric tests, and a repertoire-size bias correction was applied to TCR pairs. False discovery rates were estimated in a later analysis by permuting HLA or CMV assignments 20 times. In a later analysis, co-occurring TCRs were grouped using DBSCAN, with TCRdist sequence similarity added in when clustering inside HLA-allele-positive subsets. Co-occurrence clustering excluded repertoires with fewer than 30,000 or more than 120,000 public chains, plus five with anomalous nucleotide sharing. TCRdb limited this immuneACCESS table to in-frame rearrangements with V and J called. A share of clones is missing; checked studies link under half to unresolved V genes, and the rest is unexplained. The D gene and trimming were derived from the DNA, and the V and J assignments and clone size from that table. The sample profile shows some 110,000 clones; around 77% of them were found once. The ten biggest clones cover 13% of the sample.

What the work shows at the level of the full study, not this receptor alone: In a later genetic analysis, fewer N-insertions in productive TCRs were reported among donors in an Asian-associated ancestry cluster than the roughly 710-donor mean. Some IMGT-functional V segments, including TRBV6-2 and TRBV6-3, could not be told apart with the 87-base-pair reads, so those segments were excluded. An association between a missense DCLRE1C variant and V-gene and J-gene trimming of TCR beta chains was found in a later genetic analysis and replicated in an independent cohort. HLA typing was unavailable for some donors at each locus, so association tests used only the typed subset. The authors suggested that the approach could potentially be generalized to other disease states and immunological phenotypes. In an earlier analysis of 587 of the donors, most TCR beta V segments appeared in productive rearrangements about 87% or about 30% of the time, broadly matching IMGT annotations. While some public TCRs were present in many individuals, most TCR sequences turned up only very rarely across donors. In a later analysis, 15,000 to 20,000 TCR beta sequences were associated with specific HLA alleles at a false discovery rate of 0.05. According to a later analysis, parvovirus B19, influenza, CMV and Epstein-Barr virus appeared linked to several top co-occurrence clusters. Presence/absence analyses assumed roughly uniform sequencing depth across donors, an assumption that may not hold. For the cohort, immune exposure information was limited to CMV serostatus. Correlated functional status among segregating V segments might reflect linkage disequilibrium, but an unknown experimental factor could not be ruled out. In this cohort, only TCR beta chains were sequenced, and detectable features were limited by the absence of alpha or paired-chain data. Because counts were too low, roughly 16 rarely observed V segments, including chromosome 9 orphons, were left out of the earlier analysis of over 550 of the donors. A few of the identified cytomegalovirus-associated TCR beta chains were confirmed in vitro to be specific for cytomegalovirus antigens. Cytomegalovirus status was reported to be diagnosed by the classifier with high specificity and sensitivity in both the original and validation cohorts. In a later analysis, the rate of TCR association differed among HLA loci, with DRB1 alleles having the most associated TCRs and HLA-C alleles having the fewest. In a later analysis, HLA-associated TCR beta chains were found to be more clonally expanded and to have lower generation probabilities than equally common non-associated chains. Strong co-occurrence of HLA alleles, especially DR and DQ, made assigning TCR associations to individual alleles difficult. In a later analysis, most CMV-associated TCR beta chains were found to appear HLA-restricted, with HLA associations seemingly driven largely by CMV exposure. A cluster of highly shared sequence variants was judged likely to represent a technical artifact of the sequencing pipeline. A further reported finding was that TCR beta sequences accurately predicted the HLA-A and HLA-B alleles for most subjects in the first cohort. In the study, some 160 TCR beta chains were listed as associated with cytomegalovirus.

The cohort was made up of 666 healthy bone marrow donors. All cohort members were sampled while nominally healthy, although unrecorded immune exposures were likely present. The donor was CMV seropositive and was included in the group of 250 to 300 seropositive cohort members. Every donor gave a peripheral blood sample, and the peripheral blood mononuclear cells from that sample were used for TCR beta sequencing. The Qiagen DNeasy Blood Extraction Kit was used to extract genomic DNA from the blood cell samples. About this clone: This receptor's antigen is unknown. Base qualities are not provided; no much larger clone lies one nucleotide away.

The junction carries 18 bases between V and J, which are trimmed by 7 bases and 6 bases respectively. Inclusive of the bounding cysteine and phenylalanine, the CDR3 is 14 residues long. Solely the CDR3 DNA is kept, with 42 bases framed from the first base. From the germline V gene (reference sequence), CDR1 is LNHDA and CDR2 is SQIVND. The TCR originated in a woman in her 40s in good health and CMV-seropositive. Specimen: PBMCs. The rearranged chain carries TRBV19 and TRBJ1-1; a confident D gene designation cannot be given. In nucleotides, the sequence is TGTGCCAGTAAGTCCTCGTTTTCGACTCCTGAAGCTTTCTTT. Its protein is CASKSSFSTPEAFF.